The clone carrying this T cell receptor beta chain came up once. Antigen specificity is unknown. Germline lookup yields CDR1 MNHEY and CDR2 SMNVEV (reference sequence). The CDR3 spans 17 residues. The V and J ends lost 0 bases and 5 bases, in that order; junction bases with no gene match: 8. Libraries were prepared by immunoSEQ multiplex PCR; TCRdb keeps only in-frame clonotypes and omits some of them. Altogether roughly 1,500,000 clones are present, around 98% being singletons, with the ten largest covering around 0.45%. These data are taken from a study of shared clonotypes between healthy human individuals. Study outcomes and limitations: Tissues were not sampled, only blood, and their repertoires likely differ.

All of the donors resided in Nashville, Tennessee, and each was a Caucasian adult. The clonotype originates from a man aged 25-40 years in good health. The gene calls are TRBV27 and TRBJ2-2; TRBD2 agrees at 8 bases. Material for sequencing was naive CD4+ T cells sorted from blood. Subset specified: CD45RA+ positively selected. The CDR3 here is CASSLSGVAGWTGELFF. CDR3 nucleotide sequence: TGTGCCAGCAGTTTATCTGGGGTAGCGGGATGGACCGGGGAGCTGTTTTTT.